This T cell receptor (beta chain) was documented in a study of shared clonotypes between healthy human individuals. At the level of the study: CD8 memory received one plate per donor, CD8 naive two, CD4 memory three and CD4 naive three. Study results and caveats: Sharing across four donors was highest in naive CD4 (roughly 5%) and lowest in memory CD8 (approximately 0.4%). Only blood was sampled, and tissue TCR repertoires likely differ from blood ones.

The count of this clone is one. Its antigen is unknown. The naive CD8 fraction comprised CD45RO-negative cells positively selected for CCR7 and excluded terminally differentiated effector memory CD45RA+ cells. V shed 0 bases and J shed 0 bases, with 7 bases lying between them. The germline CDR1 and CDR2 sequences are MGHRA and YSYEKL. CDR3 size: 15 residues. In the authors' methods: With immunoSEQ giving junction-only sequences and no quality scores, filtering differed. Assay: immunoSEQ multiplex PCR; the TCRdb copy retains only in-frame clones and omits some. The DNA was the basis for D and trimming; V, J and clone size are from that table. The table includes around 560,000 clones, approximately 95% detected once.

This chain joins TRBV4-1 and TRBJ2-3; D ambiguous. The sample taken for sequencing was naive CD8+ T cells sorted from blood. The clonotype was recovered from a woman in her 30s in good health. CDR3 region: CASSQDRRSTDTQYF. CDR3 coding DNA: TGCGCCAGCAGCCAAGATCGTCGCAGCACAGATACGCAGTATTTT.